These T cell receptor beta chains were read from a single sample in a study of breast tumors, draining lymph nodes, adjacent tissues. From the multiplex PCR reads, TCRdb called clonotypes with MiXCR, one entry per CDR3 protein. The data show about 66,000 distinct CDR3 sequences, 40% to 45% seen once. Sequencing used breast tumor tissue. All receptors come from a female donor with breast cancer. Some clones in this sample may be carry-over from other donors' samples. CDR3s include the opening cysteine and the closing phenylalanine or tryptophan. D genes are given only for firm matches. The size entry is marked missing in some rows and otherwise reads once, few, many or a size class.

j_call d_call clone_size v_call cdr3_nt cdr3_aa
TRBJ2-1 TRBD2 many TRBV12-3/TRBV12-4 TGTGCCAGCAGCCCTACTGGGGGACTAGCGATCAATGAGCAGTTCTTC CASSPTGGLAINEQFF
TRBJ1-1 TRBD1 few TRBV16 TGTGCCAGCAGACTTGACAGGGGAAGAGCTGAAGCTTTCTTT CASRLDRGRAEAFF
TRBJ2-1 TRBD2 many TRBV7-2 TGTGCCAGCAGCCGAACTAGCGAGAAGAGAGAGCAGTTCTTC CASSRTSEKREQFF
TRBJ2-1 NA NA TRBV7-6 TGTGCCAGCAGCTTAGCGTTCTACGAGGTACTCTCCTACAATGGGCAGTTCTTC CASSLAFYEVLSYNGQFF
TRBJ1-4 NA many TRBV5-5 TGTGCCAGCAGCTTGGCCGCAGGAGCAACTAATGAAAAACTGTTTTTT CASSLAAGATNEKLFF
TRBJ2-7 NA NA TRBV7-8 TGTGCCAGCAGCTTCAGTCCCAGCGAGCAGTACTTC CASSFSPSEQYF
TRBJ1-2 NA NA TRBV12-3/TRBV12-4 TGTGCCAGCAGTTTTCCCGGGACCGGCTACACCTTC CASSFPGTGYTF
TRBJ1-2 TRBD1 many TRBV7-9 TGTGCCAGCAGCCGCTCGACAGGGACTTCTCCGTATGGCTACACCTTC CASSRSTGTSPYGYTF
TRBJ1-4 NA NA TRBV6-5 TGTGCCGGCAGTCACTCGGAACAATCCAATGAAAAACTGTTTTTT CAGSHSEQSNEKLFF
TRBJ2-7 TRBD1 once TRBV7-9 TGTGCCAGCAGCAGGGACGGGACAGAAAACTACGAGCAGTACTTC CASSRDGTENYEQYF
TRBJ2-7 TRBD2 NA TRBV27 TGTGCCAGCAGCCCGGAGGGCTGGCTAGCGGGAGAAAGGATCGAGCAGTACTTC CASSPEGWLAGERIEQYF
TRBJ1-2 NA many TRBV29-1 TGCAGCGTGACAAATAACTATGGCTACACCTTC CSVTNNYGYTF